Shown below are 23 T cell receptor beta chains from a single sample sequenced in a study of Graves' ophthalmopathy and Graves' hyperthyroidism. Amplification targeted the TCR beta CDR3 regions, with RNA transcripts as the source material. An initial RT-PCR round employing HTBI primers preceded a second-round multiplex PCR. TCRdb fed the multiplex PCR reads into MiXCR, producing one record per CDR3 protein. The sample shows approximately 150,000 distinct CDR3 sequences, roughly 36% of them seen only once. Sequencing used peripheral blood. The receptors originated from a man aged 25-45 years with Graves' ophthalmopathy.

The V call is TRBV12-3 or TRBV12-4, the J call TRBJ1-1; 9 positions agree with TRBD1. The CDR3 loop spans 13 amino acids. V lost 7 bases to trimming and J lost 4 bases; unmatched junction nucleotides: 4. CDR3 sequence reads: CASTDRGGTEAFF. DNA for the CDR3: TGTGCCAGCACGGACAGGGGTGGCACTGAAGCTTTCTTT.

This clonotype was recorded a few times. This rearrangement joins TRBV6-2 or TRBV6-3 to TRBJ2-5; 7 bases match TRBD1. The germline CDR1 and CDR2 sequences are MNHEY and SVGEGT. CDR3 length: 13 residues. V gave up 6 bases and J gave up 3 bases; unmatched junction bases: 4. CDR3 nucleotides: TGTGCCAGCAGCCGGGACAGTGAAGAGACCCAGTACTTC. It yields the protein CASSRDSEETQYF.

V usage is TRBV6-5 and J usage is TRBJ2-7; the D gene is possibly TRBD2 (5 bases). Germline CDR1 reads MNHEY; CDR2 reads SVGAGI. V dropped 2 bases and J dropped 3 bases, with 11 bases sitting between them. This CDR3 spans 14 amino acids. CDR3 DNA: TGTGCCAGCAGTTACCGGGAAACGGACTACGAGCAGTACTTC. It yields the protein CASSYRETDYEQYF.

This clonotype was detected many times. This sequence joins TRBV30 and TRBJ1-2; TRBD1 matches at 9 bases. With V trimmed by 2 bases and J by 6 bases, 7 bases remained unmatched. This CDR3 region has 14 residues. Germline-derived CDR1 and CDR2 are GTSNPN and SVGIG (reference sequence). The CDR3 sequence is CAWSSGQGTNGYTF. Written as DNA, the CDR3 is TGTGCCTGGAGTTCCGGACAGGGGACCAATGGCTACACCTTC.

The CDR3 here is CASSFNPVGEQYF. The CDR3 DNA is TGTGCCAGCAGCTTTAACCCAGTCGGCGAGCAGTACTTC. This chain links TRBV6-1 with TRBJ2-7; D unresolved. Germline CDR1 reads MNHNS; CDR2 reads SASEGT. Trimming cost V 6 bases and J 6 bases, with 15 bases left between them. CDR3 size: 13 residues.

CDR3 coding DNA: TGTGCCAGCACCGCCCAACCGGGACAGGGATCATTCGAGCAGTACTTC. As protein: CASTAQPGQGSFEQYF. The chain carries TRBV11-1 and TRBJ2-7; 9 nucleotides align to TRBD1. Trimming cost V 7 bases and J 6 bases; bases outside gene matches: 16. CDR1 is SGHAT, CDR2 FQDESV, per germline (reference sequence). The CDR3 covers 16 residues.

This clonotype was seen repeatedly, ten times or more. The chain is built from TRBV27 and TRBJ2-2; no clear D gene. The CDR3 totals 13 residues. Trimming removed 3 bases from V and 7 bases from J, with 9 bases in between. CDR1 MNHEY and CDR2 SMNVEV come from the germline V gene (reference sequence). This chain's CDR3 is CASSFRRGGELFF. In DNA form, the CDR3 reads TGTGCCAGCAGTTTCCGTCGTGGCGGGGAGCTGTTTTTT.

This clonotype was detected ten times or more. The chain recombines TRBV12-3 or TRBV12-4 with TRBJ1-2; maybe TRBD1 (6 bases). The CDR3 spans 15 residues. V lost 5 bases, J lost 3 bases, and 16 bases lay in between. Written as DNA, the CDR3 is TGTGCCAGCAGTCCAAACAGGGATCTTGACTATGGCTACACCTTC. It translates to CASSPNRDLDYGYTF.

At least ten counts were recorded for this clonotype. This chain joins TRBV6-2 or TRBV6-3 and TRBJ2-2; D is possibly TRBD2 (5 bases). The germline V gene encodes CDR1 MNHEY and CDR2 SVGEGT. The CDR3 extends over 16 amino acids. V gave up 4 bases and J gave up 0 bases, with 12 bases separating them. This CDR3 is CASSFVRVSNTGELFF. In DNA, the CDR3 is TGTGCCAGCAGTTTTGTGCGGGTCTCGAACACCGGGGAGCTGTTTTTT.

The chain employs TRBV19 and TRBJ2-7; the D is unclear. This CDR3 region has 15 residues. V lost 4 bases and J 0 bases, leaving 13 bases between the germline ends. Looked up from germline, CDR1 is LNHDA and CDR2 is SQIVND (reference sequence). The CDR3 reads CASSTAHRSSYEQYF. The CDR3 nucleotides are TGTGCCAGTAGTACGGCCCACCGGAGCTCCTACGAGCAGTACTTC.

This clonotype occurred a few times. The rearrangement links TRBV6-1 to TRBJ2-7; D unclear. Trimming shortened V by 4 bases and J by 0 bases, and 13 bases separated the two germline ends. CDR3 size: 15 residues. Germline CDR1 and CDR2: MNHNS and SASEGT. CDR3: CASSVETGSSYEQYF. The CDR3 DNA follows: TGTGCCAGCAGTGTAGAGACGGGTAGCTCCTACGAGCAGTACTTC.

This clonotype was counted ten times or more. CDR3 bases: TGTGCCAGCACCCCACGGGACTATCACACCGGGGAGCTGTTTTTT. It translates to CASTPRDYHTGELFF. The chain employs TRBV25-1 and TRBJ2-2; 7 nucleotides align to TRBD2. Germline V gives CDR1 MGHDK, CDR2 SYGVNS. Trimming cost V 7 bases and J 3 bases; bases outside gene matches: 8. CDR3 length: 15 residues.

The chain links TRBV28 to TRBJ2-7, with 12 bases fitting TRBD2. The trim removed 4 bases at V and 3 bases at J, leaving 10 bases unmatched. The CDR3 runs to 17 residues. CDR1 is MDHEN and CDR2 is SYDVKM in the germline V gene. The CDR3 sequence is CASSSLRTSGTGYEQYF. In nucleotides, the CDR3 is TGTGCCAGCAGTTCCCTCCGGACTAGCGGGACAGGCTACGAGCAGTACTTC.

Comment on this clonotype: A much larger clonotype is one base distant, so this may be a read error. The CDR3 nucleotides read TGCGCCAACAGCCAAGATCTCCATGAGACCCAGTACTTC. It translates to CANSQDLHETQYF. The gene calls are TRBV4-3 and TRBJ2-5; unclear D gene. Germline V lookup: CDR1 LGHNA, CDR2 YSLEER. The CDR3 covers 13 residues.

This clonotype showed up many times. The chain carries TRBV4-1 and TRBJ2-7, with D uncertain. V dropped 0 bases and J dropped 12 bases, with 15 bases sitting between them. CDR1 is MGHRA, CDR2 YSYEKL, per germline. The length of the CDR3 is 13 residues. The CDR3: CASSQDVTSPVYF. The CDR3 nucleotides read TGCGCCAGCAGCCAAGACGTAACATCTCCGGTGTACTTC.

This CDR3 reads CAGSSGNTIYF. The CDR3 DNA follows: TGTGCCGGGTCCTCTGGAAACACCATATATTTT. The genes are TRBV2 and TRBJ1-3; D remains unclear. Germline V gene lookup returns CDR1 SNHLY and CDR2 FYNNEI. The ends were cut back, 11 bases at V and 0 bases at J, with 5 bases in the middle. The CDR3 totals 11 residues. The variable domain in full, completed from reference TRBV2 and TRBJ1-3, reads EPEVTQTPSHQVTQMGQEVILRCVPISNHLYFYWYRQILGQKVEFLVSFYNNEISEKSEIFDDQFSVERPDGSNFTLKIRSTKLEDSAMYFCAGSSGNTIYFGEGSWLTVV.

This clonotype was detected many times. This rearrangement joins TRBV24-1 to TRBJ2-7, with D unresolved. The length of the CDR3 is 15 residues. Germline assignment: CDR1 KGHDR and CDR2 SFDVKD. V was clipped by 2 bases and J by 2 bases, with 12 bases between them. CDR3 residues: CATSDSGTYPYEQYF. In DNA, the CDR3 is TGTGCCACCAGTGATTCAGGCACGTACCCCTACGAGCAGTACTTC.

This clonotype was counted at least ten times. The chain links TRBV3-1 to TRBJ1-5; possibly TRBD1 for D (6 bases). The CDR3 is made up of 14 amino acids. Germline CDR1 and CDR2: LGHDT and YNNKEL (reference sequence). The V end lost 2 bases, the J end lost 5 bases, and 10 bases lay between the germline ends. CDR3 protein: CASSQRGGHQPQHF. Here the CDR3 DNA reads TGTGCCAGCAGCCAACGGGGGGGCCATCAGCCCCAGCATTTT.

This rearrangement joins TRBV28 to TRBJ1-5; maybe TRBD1 (5 bases). The CDR3 extends over 15 amino acids. The germline V gene has CDR1 MDHEN and CDR2 SYDVKM. V was trimmed by 6 bases and J by 4 bases, leaving 16 bases between them. This chain's CDR3 is CASRPGVVRNQPQHF. CDR3 DNA sequence: TGTGCCAGCAGGCCGGGGGTGGTTCGAAATCAGCCCCAGCATTTT.

This clonotype was observed many times. The rearrangement joins TRBV20-1 to TRBJ2-4; 7 bases line up with TRBD1. From germline, CDR1 is DFQATT and CDR2 SNEGSKA (reference sequence). The CDR3 length is 13 residues. The V and J ends lost 6 bases and 9 bases, in that order; junction bases with no gene match: 11. The CDR3 loop reads CSAHDRALGIQYF. The DNA of the CDR3 is TGCAGTGCCCATGACAGGGCGTTGGGCATTCAGTACTTC.

This clonotype was recorded many times. The rearrangement joins TRBV30 to TRBJ1-2; no definite D call. Germline assignment: CDR1 GTSNPN and CDR2 SVGIG (reference sequence). V lost 2 bases, J lost 6 bases, and 13 bases lay in between. The CDR3 spans 13 residues. The CDR3 sequence is CAWSLDMMDGYTF. Written as DNA, the CDR3 is TGTGCCTGGAGTTTAGACATGATGGATGGCTACACCTTC.

This clonotype showed up many times. The chain employs TRBV29-1 and TRBJ2-7; TRBD2 is a possible D gene (5 bases). CDR3 length: 13 amino acids. Germline V CDR1 and CDR2: SQVTM, ANQGSEA. The V and J ends lost 4 bases and 4 bases respectively, with 14 bases between them. CDR3 sequence (DNA): TGCAGCGTTGTGTCTGGACTTGGTTACGAGCAGTACTTC. Translation gives CSVVSGLGYEQYF.

The J gene is TRBJ1-1, the V gene TRBV28; no clear D. This CDR3 is built from 13 residues. The germline V gene has CDR1 MDHEN and CDR2 SYDVKM. V lost 6 bases and J lost 7, with 15 bases in between. The CDR3 reads CASSTRRWSEAFF. CDR3 nucleotides: TGTGCCAGCAGCACAAGGAGGTGGAGTGAAGCTTTCTTT.